The 9 T cell receptor beta chains below all came from one sample that was sequenced in a study of blood T cell repertoires in COVID-19. The protocol was immunoSEQ multiplex PCR, while the TCRdb copy is restricted to in-frame clones and leaves out a portion. Here the sample spans around 290,000 clones, around 88% being singletons. The sample taken for sequencing was peripheral blood. The receptors were sampled from a man aged 35-49 years with acute or convalescent COVID-19.

This rearrangement joins TRBV3-1 (or the pseudogene TRBV3-2) to TRBJ2-7; D is uncertain. V was clipped by 3 bases and J by 6 bases, with 9 bases between them. The CDR3 loop spans 12 amino acids. Per germline, CDR1 LGHDT and CDR2 YNNKEL (reference sequence). The CDR3 region is CASSHGGPEQYF. CDR3 bases: TGTGCCAGCAGCCATGGCGGTCCCGAGCAGTACTTC.

The gene calls are TRBV27 and TRBJ2-3, with 9 bases fitting TRBD2. CDR1 and CDR2 from the germline V gene are MNHEY and SMNVEV (reference sequence). With V trimmed by 5 bases and J by 6 bases, 12 bases remained unmatched. This CDR3 comprises 16 residues. The CDR3 coding sequence is TGTGCCAGCAGTCGGATTAGCGGGGGCTTTTGGGATACGCAGTATTTT. It encodes CASSRISGGFWDTQYF.

This chain connects TRBV18 to TRBJ2-3, with 10 bases lining up with TRBD1. Germline assignment: CDR1 KGHSH and CDR2 LQKENI. J lost 2 bases, V lost 2 bases, and 4 bases had no gene match. This CDR3 is built from 16 residues. The CDR3 spells CASSPSGTGDTDTQYF. CDR3 nucleotides: TGTGCCAGCTCACCATCCGGGACAGGGGACACAGATACGCAGTATTTT.

The chain recombines TRBV27 with TRBJ1-3, with TRBD1 matching over 9 bases. With V trimmed by 2 bases and J by 0 bases, 11 bases remained unmatched. The CDR3 loop spans 19 amino acids. Germline V gene data show CDR1 as MNHEY and CDR2 as SMNVEV (reference sequence). The CDR3: CASSLGRTGEKGSGNTIYF. The CDR3 region has the DNA TGTGCCAGCAGTTTAGGAAGGACAGGGGAGAAGGGCTCTGGAAACACCATATATTTT.

A word on this clone: The same CDR3 is also encoded by other DNA sequences in this sample. The J gene is TRBJ1-2, the V gene TRBV15; no clear D gene. This CDR3 region has 13 residues. In germline, CDR1 is LNHNV, CDR2 YYDKDF (reference sequence). Trimming took 0 bases from V and 4 from J, leaving 6 bases between them. CDR3 bases: TGTGCCACCAGCAGAGATCGGGGCTATGGCTACACCTTC. It specifies CATSRDRGYGYTF.

This clone was counted a single time. The CDR3 bases are TGCGCCACCACAGTGGGTGAGCGGGGGACTCACAATGAGCAGTTCTTC. Amino acids: CATTVGERGTHNEQFF. The chain joins TRBV4-1 to TRBJ2-1; 8 bases align to TRBD2. V lost 10 bases, J lost 5 bases, and 16 bases stayed unmatched. The CDR3 runs 16 residues. Germline V gene sequence: CDR1 MGHRA, CDR2 YSYEKL.

This sequence joins TRBV7-2 and TRBJ2-1; 8 nucleotides align to TRBD1. Germline V gene lookup returns CDR1 SGHTA and CDR2 FQGNSA. Trimming cost V 2 bases and J 5 bases; bases outside gene matches: 8. The CDR3 is 16 residues long. CDR3 sequence (DNA): TGTGCCAGCAGCTTATCTTCAGGGGGCGGCCACAATGAGCAGTTCTTC. Residues: CASSLSSGGGHNEQFF.

The V call is TRBV7-3, the J call TRBJ1-1; D uncertain. V shed 5 bases and J shed 2 bases, with 24 bases lying between them. The CDR3 extends over 18 amino acids. CDR1 and CDR2 (germline): SGHTA, FQGTGA. This chain's CDR3 is CASSPSAWGRGYNTEAFF. CDR3 nucleotides: TGTGCCAGCAGCCCATCAGCCTGGGGAAGAGGGTATAACACTGAAGCTTTCTTT.

This chain connects TRBV3-1 (or the pseudogene TRBV3-2) to TRBJ2-3, with 10 nucleotides matching TRBD2. Germline CDR1 LGHDT, CDR2 YNNKEL (reference sequence). The CDR3 runs to 16 residues. The junction had 4 bases not matched to a gene; V was cut back by 1 base and J by 3 bases. CDR3 nucleotides: TGTGCCAGCAGCCAAGGTCTAGCGGGGGTGACAGATACGCAGTATTTT. Amino acid sequence: CASSQGLAGVTDTQYF.